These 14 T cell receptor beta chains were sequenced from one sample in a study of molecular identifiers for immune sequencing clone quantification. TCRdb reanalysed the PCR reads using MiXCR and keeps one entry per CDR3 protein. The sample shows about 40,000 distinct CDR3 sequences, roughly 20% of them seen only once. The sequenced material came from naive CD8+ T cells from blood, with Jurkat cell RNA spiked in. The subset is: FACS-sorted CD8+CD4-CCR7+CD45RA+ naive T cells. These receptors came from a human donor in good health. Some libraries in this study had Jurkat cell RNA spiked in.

CDR3 in DNA: TGCAGTGCTAGAGATCGAACCCGGCCCCCGGGTGTCGACGAGCAGTACTTC. Protein: CSARDRTRPPGVDEQYF. The rearrangement links TRBV20-1 to TRBJ2-7; D gene uncertain. The CDR3 totals 17 residues. Germline V gene lookup returns CDR1 DFQATT and CDR2 SNEGSKA (reference sequence). The V gene lost 0 bases and the J gene lost 5 bases, with 23 bases spanning the gap.

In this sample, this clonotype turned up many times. The CDR3 coding sequence is TGCGCCAGCAGCCAAGGAAGACTTAATGAGCAGTTCTTC. Its protein is CASSQGRLNEQFF. The chain is built from TRBV4-3 and TRBJ2-1; D call uncertain. The germline V gene encodes CDR1 LGHNA and CDR2 YSLEER. V was pared by 1 base and J by 7 bases, with 8 bases between. CDR3 length: 13 residues.

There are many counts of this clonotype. The CDR3 loop reads CASGGSGNTIYF. CDR3 sequence (DNA): TGTGCCAGCGGAGGCTCTGGAAACACCATATATTTT. This chain uses TRBV27 with TRBJ1-3; D is unresolved. Germline loops: CDR1 MNHEY, CDR2 SMNVEV (reference sequence). The CDR3 loop spans 12 amino acids. The V end lost 8 bases, the J end lost 0 bases, and 5 bases lay between the germline ends.

CDR3 nucleotide sequence: TGTGCCAGCAGCCCCAAGACAGGGATCTACGAGCAGTACTTC. Protein: CASSPKTGIYEQYF. The rearrangement uses TRBV27 and TRBJ2-7; 7 bases line up with TRBD1. CDR1 MNHEY and CDR2 SMNVEV come from the germline V gene (reference sequence). This CDR3 has 14 amino acids. Trimming cost V 6 bases and J 3 bases; bases outside gene matches: 8.

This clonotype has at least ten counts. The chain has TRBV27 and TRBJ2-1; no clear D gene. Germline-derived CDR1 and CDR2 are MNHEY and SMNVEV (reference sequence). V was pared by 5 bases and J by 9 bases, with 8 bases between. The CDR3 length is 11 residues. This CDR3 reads CASSSSSEQFF. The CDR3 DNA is TGTGCCAGCAGTAGCAGCAGTGAGCAGTTCTTC.

The CDR3 reads CASSLSARALNEQFF. CDR3 in DNA: TGTGCCAGCAGCTTATCCGCCAGGGCTCTTAATGAGCAGTTCTTC. The V gene is TRBV7-2, the J gene TRBJ2-1; tentatively, D is TRBD1 (5 bases). The CDR3 is made up of 15 amino acids. Germline-derived CDR1 and CDR2 are SGHTA and FQGNSA. Trimming took 2 bases from V and 7 from J, leaving 15 bases between them.

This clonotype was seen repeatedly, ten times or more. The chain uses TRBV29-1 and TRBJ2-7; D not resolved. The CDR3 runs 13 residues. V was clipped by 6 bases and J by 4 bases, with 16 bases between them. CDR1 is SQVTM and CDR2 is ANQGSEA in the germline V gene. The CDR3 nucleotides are TGCAGCGTCAGGCCCTCGGATGGTTACGAGCAGTACTTC. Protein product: CSVRPSDGYEQYF.

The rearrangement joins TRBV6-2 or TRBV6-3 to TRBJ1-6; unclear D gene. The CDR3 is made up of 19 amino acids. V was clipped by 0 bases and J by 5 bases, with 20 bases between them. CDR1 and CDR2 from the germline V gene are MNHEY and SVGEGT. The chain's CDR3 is CASSYSPWACDPNNSPLHF. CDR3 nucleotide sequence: TGTGCCAGCAGTTACTCGCCTTGGGCCTGCGACCCAAATAATTCACCCCTCCACTTT.

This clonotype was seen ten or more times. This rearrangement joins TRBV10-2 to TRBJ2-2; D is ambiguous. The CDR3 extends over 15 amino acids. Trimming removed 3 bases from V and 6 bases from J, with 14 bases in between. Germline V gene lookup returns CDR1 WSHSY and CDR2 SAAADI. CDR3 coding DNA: TGCGCCAGCAGTGACAATGTTGCGTTCCCCGGGGAGCTGTTTTTT. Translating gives CASSDNVAFPGELFF.

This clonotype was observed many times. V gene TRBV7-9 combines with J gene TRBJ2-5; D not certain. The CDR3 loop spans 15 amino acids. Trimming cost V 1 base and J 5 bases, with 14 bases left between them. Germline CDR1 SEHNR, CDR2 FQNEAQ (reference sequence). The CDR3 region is CASSLGDGPGETQYF. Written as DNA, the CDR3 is TGTGCCAGCAGCTTAGGAGATGGTCCGGGCGAGACCCAGTACTTC.

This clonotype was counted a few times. The CDR3 reads CASSQGLLGPANSNQPQHF. The CDR3 DNA reads as TGCGCCAGCAGCCAAGGGCTCCTTGGACCGGCGAACTCAAATCAGCCCCAGCATTTT. The J gene is TRBJ1-5, the V gene TRBV4-1; D not certain. There are 19 residues in the CDR3. The V gene's germline CDR1 is MGHRA and CDR2 YSYEKL. The germline V and J ends were trimmed by 1 base and 4 bases, with 23 bases remaining between them.

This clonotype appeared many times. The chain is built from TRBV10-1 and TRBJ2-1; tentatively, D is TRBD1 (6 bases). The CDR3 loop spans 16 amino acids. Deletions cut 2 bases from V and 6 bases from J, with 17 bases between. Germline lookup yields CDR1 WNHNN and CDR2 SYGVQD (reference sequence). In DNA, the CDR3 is TGCGCCAGCAGTGAGAAATCACAGGGCCCACCCAATGAGCAGTTCTTC. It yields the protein CASSEKSQGPPNEQFF.

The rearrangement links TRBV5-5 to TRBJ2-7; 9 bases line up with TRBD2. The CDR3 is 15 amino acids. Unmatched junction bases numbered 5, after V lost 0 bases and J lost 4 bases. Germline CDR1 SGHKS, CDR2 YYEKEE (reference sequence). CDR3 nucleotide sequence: TGTGCCAGCAGCTTGGGGGTAGCGGGAGTTTACGAGCAGTACTTC. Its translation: CASSLGVAGVYEQYF.

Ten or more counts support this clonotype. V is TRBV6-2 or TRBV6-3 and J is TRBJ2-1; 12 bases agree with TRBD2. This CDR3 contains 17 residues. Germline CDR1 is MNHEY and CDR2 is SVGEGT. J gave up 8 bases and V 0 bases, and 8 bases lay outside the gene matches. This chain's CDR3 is CASSYSTSSGRVDEQFF. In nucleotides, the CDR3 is TGTGCCAGCAGTTACTCTACATCTAGCGGGAGGGTTGATGAGCAGTTCTTC.